The 32 T cell receptor beta chains given below trace back to one sample, sequenced in a study of T cells in Graves' hyperthyroidism and ophthalmopathy (dated 2019 in TCRdb). The protocol used for the library was multiplex PCR. Instrument on record: Illumina HiSeq 2000. TCR beta CDR3 regions were amplified from RNA transcripts. A first-round RT-PCR of the TCR CDR3 used the HTBI primer set with the Qiagen OneStep RT-PCR kit. Clones were called with MiXCR by TCRdb after fastp trimmed the public reads at Q25, and only in-frame beta chains were retained. CDR3 protein sequences are deduplicated, and each keeps its most common genes and DNA. The table for this sample lists 750,000 to 950,000 distinct CDR3 sequences; about two fifths of them were counted only once. The top ten clonotypes cover roughly 8.3% of the sample. Sequencing input: blood. These receptors originate from a young man with Graves' hyperthyroidism.

This clonotype was counted ten times or more. The chain has TRBV20-1 and TRBJ1-1, with D possibly being TRBD1 (5 bases). The CDR3 is 12 residues long. The V gene's germline CDR1 is DFQATT and CDR2 SNEGSKA (reference sequence). V was cut by 2 bases and J by 5 bases, with 9 bases left in between. The CDR3 here is CSARQGWTEAFF. Here the CDR3 DNA reads TGCAGTGCTAGACAGGGTTGGACTGAAGCTTTCTTT.

Details on this clonotype: A junction end diverges from the germline sequence, so it may reflect a read error. V is TRBV10-3 and J is TRBJ2-5, with TRBD1 matching 8 bases. Germline V gene lookup returns CDR1 ENHRY and CDR2 SYGVKD. The CDR3 is 17 residues long. In DNA, the CDR3 is TGTGCCAGCAGTTACCCCGCCGGACAGGGCCACCGCGAGACCCAGTACTTC. This encodes CASSYPAGQGHRETQYF.

The V and J genes are TRBV14 and TRBJ1-1, with a tentative D call TRBD1 (6 bases). V was shortened by 3 bases and J by 1 base, with 15 bases between the two germline ends. This CDR3 region has 16 residues. Germline V gene lookup returns CDR1 SGHDN and CDR2 FVKESK. The CDR3 region is CASSQTPGRGNTEAFF. The CDR3 nucleotides read TGTGCCAGCAGCCAGACCCCTGGCAGGGGGAACACTGAAGCTTTCTTT. The whole variable domain, filled in from reference TRBV14 and TRBJ1-1, reads EAGVTQFPSHSVIEKGQTVTLRCDPISGHDNLYWYRRVMGKEIKFLLHFVKESKQDESGMPNNRFLAERTGGTYSTLKVQPAELEDSGVYFCASSQTPGRGNTEAFFGQGTRLTVV.

This clonotype was seen only once. The genes are TRBV20-1 and TRBJ2-7, with 10 nucleotides matching TRBD2. This CDR3 region has 15 residues. Losses at the gene ends were 6 bases for V and 0 bases for J; bases not matched to a gene: 8. Germline-derived CDR1 and CDR2 are DFQATT and SNEGSKA (reference sequence). The DNA for the CDR3 is TGCAGTGCGCTAGCGGGGGCAGGGGACTCCTACGAGCAGTACTTC. As protein: CSALAGAGDSYEQYF.

The rearrangement uses TRBV6-5 and TRBJ2-7; D may match TRBD1 or TRBD2 (5 bases each). The CDR3 totals 15 residues. From germline, CDR1 is MNHEY and CDR2 SVGAGI. Trimming cost V 4 bases and J 4 bases, with 17 bases left between them. CDR3 protein: CASSWGGGGSYEQYF. CDR3 DNA sequence: TGTGCCAGCAGTTGGGGCGGTGGGGGATCGTACGAGCAGTACTTC.

V is TRBV5-4 and J is TRBJ1-6; perhaps TRBD1 as D (6 bases). The CDR3 is 16 amino acids. V lost 4 bases to trimming and J lost 6 bases, with 17 bases between them. Germline V gene lookup returns CDR1 SGHNT and CDR2 YYREEE (reference sequence). The CDR3 DNA reads as TGTGCCAGCAGCCAAAGGGAACAGGGAAGTAATTCACCCCTCCACTTT. It is translated as CASSQREQGSNSPLHF.

The sample holds many counts of this clonotype. J is TRBJ2-7 and V is TRBV29-1; TRBD1 matches 10 bases. Trimming at V came to 4 bases and at J to 5 bases, leaving 2 bases not matched to a gene. CDR1 and CDR2 from the germline V gene are SQVTM and ANQGSEA. This CDR3 has 12 residues. CDR3 sequence: CSVGGQGNEQYF. CDR3 nucleotide sequence: TGCAGCGTTGGGGGACAGGGGAACGAGCAGTACTTC.

This clonotype has at least ten counts. The rearrangement joins TRBV10-3 to TRBJ2-7, with D hard to call. The V end lost 3 bases, the J end lost 0 bases, and 9 bases lay between the germline ends. Germline V gene sequence: CDR1 ENHRY, CDR2 SYGVKD. The CDR3 extends over 14 amino acids. CDR3: CAISEGGSSYEQYF. The CDR3 region has the DNA TGTGCCATCAGTGAAGGCGGCAGCTCCTACGAGCAGTACTTC.

V gene TRBV12-3 or TRBV12-4 combines with J gene TRBJ1-5; D gene uncertain. Between the trimmed V and J ends, which lost 4 bases and 0 bases, there was a span of 10 bases. This CDR3 has 15 residues. The CDR3 DNA reads TGTGCCAGCAGTTCCCCTGGCAATAGCAATCAGCCCCAGCATTTT. It codes for CASSSPGNSNQPQHF.

The gene calls are TRBV4-1 and TRBJ1-6; unclear D gene. The V end lost 0 bases, the J end lost 11 bases, and 5 bases lay between the germline ends. The CDR3 sequence is 12 residues long. The germline gives CDR1 MGHRA, CDR2 YSYEKL. CDR3 coding DNA: TGCGCCAGCAGCCAAGATATGACACCCCTCCACTTT. Amino acids: CASSQDMTPLHF.

The chain carries TRBV5-1 and TRBJ1-1; D gene unclear. The CDR3 spans 15 residues. Germline lookup yields CDR1 SGHRS and CDR2 YFSETQ. The ends were cut back, 4 bases at V and 0 bases at J, with 13 bases in the middle. CDR3: CASSVESSLNTEAFF. The CDR3 DNA reads TGCGCCAGCAGCGTTGAGTCCAGCTTGAACACTGAAGCTTTCTTT.

This sequence joins TRBV9 and TRBJ2-2, with D hard to call. CDR1 and CDR2 (germline): SGDLS, YYNGEE. The CDR3 is 11 residues long. The V end was cut by 0 bases, the J end by 8 bases, with 2 bases between. CDR3 bases: TGTGCCAGCAGCGTAGTGGGGGAGCTGTTTTTT. This gives the protein CASSVVGELFF.

Turning to this clonotype: At one end the junction does not follow the germline gene, possibly because of a read error. The chain joins TRBV11-3 to TRBJ1-4; D is unresolved. The CDR3 is 17 residues long. Germline V gene data show CDR1 as SGHNT and CDR2 as YENEEA. CDR3 protein: CASSQDWAEATNEKLFF. The CDR3 DNA is TGCGCCAGCAGCCAAGATTGGGCGGAGGCAACTAATGAAAAACTGTTTTTT. The variable domain in full, completed from reference TRBV11-3 and TRBJ1-4, reads EAGVVQSPRYKIIEKKQPVAFWCNPISGHNTLYWYLQNLGQGPELLIRYENEEAVDDSQLPKDRFSAERLKGVDSTLKIQPAELGDSAVYLCASSQDWAEATNEKLFFGSGTQLSVL.

This clonotype was seen just once. The CDR3 sequence is CAGRNTGELFF. The DNA for the CDR3 is TGTGCTGGCAGGAACACCGGGGAGCTGTTTTTT. The V and J genes are TRBV6-1 and TRBJ2-2; no reliable D call. The CDR3 consists of 11 residues. CDR1 MNHNS and CDR2 SASEGT come from the germline V gene.

This clonotype has a count of ten or more. V usage is TRBV29-1 and J usage is TRBJ1-1; no definite D call. Trimming took 3 bases from V and 1 from J, leaving 9 bases between them. Germline CDR1 is SQVTM and CDR2 is ANQGSEA. This CDR3 contains 13 residues. CDR3 region: CSVEFRGNTEAFF. The CDR3 nucleotides are TGCAGCGTTGAGTTTCGAGGGAACACTGAAGCTTTCTTT.

The chain is built from TRBV5-4 and TRBJ2-6; D is undetermined. The CDR3 is 17 amino acids. In germline, CDR1 is SGHNT, CDR2 YYREEE (reference sequence). The V end was cut by 0 bases, the J end by 0 bases, with 10 bases between. The CDR3 loop reads CASSLELSLSGANVLTF. In DNA form, the CDR3 reads TGTGCCAGCAGCTTGGAGCTGTCCCTCTCTGGGGCCAACGTCCTGACTTTC. The full variable domain, completed using reference TRBV5-4 and TRBJ2-6, is ETGVTQSPTHLIKTRGQQVTLRCSSQSGHNTVSWYQQALGQGPQFIFQYYREEENGRGNFPPRFSGLQFPNYSSELNVNALELDDSALYLCASSLELSLSGANVLTFGAGSRLTVL.

This clonotype was counted many times. The chain is built from TRBV2 and TRBJ1-2, with D hard to call. V was pared by 2 bases and J by 8 bases, with 21 bases between. Germline V lookup: CDR1 SNHLY, CDR2 FYNNEI. This CDR3 comprises 16 residues. The CDR3 spells CASSEYKSAGQWGYTF. In nucleotides, the CDR3 is TGTGCCAGCAGTGAATACAAGTCGGCGGGTCAGTGGGGCTACACCTTC.

The chain carries TRBV29-1 and TRBJ1-2, with a weak D call TRBD1 (5 bases). This CDR3 is built from 15 residues. Germline V gene sequence: CDR1 SQVTM, CDR2 ANQGSEA. V lost 6 bases and J 7 bases, leaving 24 bases between the germline ends. In DNA form, the CDR3 reads TGCAGCGTGGCTGGGTTAGCGGATTTCGGGACTGGCTACACCTTC. Protein sequence: CSVAGLADFGTGYTF.

This clonotype was counted once. J is TRBJ2-3 and V is TRBV25-1; D perhaps matches TRBD1 (5 bases). Germline V CDR1 and CDR2: MGHDK, SYGVNS. V was pared by 0 bases and J by 2 bases, with 6 bases between. There are 14 residues in the CDR3. The CDR3, as DNA: TGTGCCAGCAGTGAATATGGGGCCACAGATACGCAGTATTTT. Translating it yields CASSEYGATDTQYF.

This clonotype has at least ten counts. V gene TRBV19 combines with J gene TRBJ1-5; a possible D gene is TRBD1 (6 bases). This CDR3 comprises 14 residues. In germline, CDR1 is LNHDA, CDR2 SQIVND (reference sequence). Trimming took 6 bases from V and 5 from J, leaving 14 bases between them. The CDR3 region has the DNA TGTGCCAGTAGGCAGGCAGGGGTACATCAGCCCCAGCATTTT. This gives the protein CASRQAGVHQPQHF.

J is TRBJ2-2 and V is TRBV7-9, with D unclear. The V gene lost 1 base and the J gene lost 8 bases, with 8 bases spanning the gap. CDR1 and CDR2 from the germline V gene are SEHNR and FQNEAQ (reference sequence). The length of the CDR3 is 13 residues. In nucleotides, the CDR3 is TGTGCCAGCAGCTTAGACCTCGGGGGGGAGCTGTTTTTT. Translated, it gives CASSLDLGGELFF.

This clonotype was detected only a few times. The genes are TRBV3-1 and TRBJ1-3, with D perhaps TRBD1 (6 bases). The V gene's germline CDR1 is LGHDT and CDR2 YNNKEL (reference sequence). This CDR3 region has 14 residues. V lost 5 bases and J 0 bases, leaving 8 bases between the germline ends. The CDR3 is CASSRTVSGNTIYF. CDR3 DNA: TGTGCCAGCAGCAGGACAGTCTCTGGAAACACCATATATTTT.

Details on this clonotype: The conserved phenylalanine or tryptophan normally closing the CDR3 is absent here, so this likely arose from a read error. The chain joins TRBV6-6 to TRBJ2-7; 12 bases match TRBD2. Germline V gives CDR1 MNHNY, CDR2 SVGAGI (reference sequence). J was trimmed by 2 bases and V by 5 bases; bases with no gene match: 4. This CDR3 is 15 amino acids long. The CDR3 DNA follows: TGTGCCAGCAGTGTCGGACTAGCGGGGCCCTACGAGCAGTACCTC. This sequence encodes CASSVGLAGPYEQYL.

The gene calls are TRBV25-1 and TRBJ1-1; D may be TRBD1 (5 bases). In germline, CDR1 is MGHDK, CDR2 SYGVNS. Trimming shortened V by 11 bases and J by 0 bases, and 13 bases separated the two germline ends. The CDR3 has 13 residues. In DNA form, the CDR3 reads TGTGCCTGGAGTTTACAGGTGAACACTGAAGCTTTCTTT. This encodes CAWSLQVNTEAFF.

This clonotype was counted only a few times. The J gene is TRBJ2-7, the V gene TRBV14; 7 bases are shared with TRBD1. Germline V gene data show CDR1 as SGHDN and CDR2 as FVKESK. This CDR3 contains 16 residues. V was pared by 3 bases and J by 1 base, with 9 bases of the junction left unmatched. CDR3 coding DNA: TGTGCCAGCAGCCAGTACGGAACGGGACAGTCCTACGAGCAGTACTTC. Encoded protein: CASSQYGTGQSYEQYF.

As for this clonotype: In this CDR3 the conserved last residue, phenylalanine or tryptophan, is missing, so a read error is likely. V gene TRBV4-1 combines with J gene TRBJ2-7; D not resolved. This CDR3 comprises 11 residues. V shed 0 bases and J shed 6 bases, with 3 bases lying between them. The germline gives CDR1 MGHRA, CDR2 YSYEKL. CDR3 in DNA: TGCGCCAGCAGCCAAGACACCGAGCAGTACTTA. It is translated as CASSQDTEQYL.

To note about this clonotype: Since a much larger clone is just one base distant, this may be a read error. J is TRBJ2-5 and V is TRBV11-1; 7 nucleotides line up with TRBD1. Germline CDR1 reads SGHAT; CDR2 reads FQDESV (reference sequence). The CDR3 is made up of 13 amino acids. With V trimmed by 6 bases and J by 2 bases, 3 bases remained unmatched. The CDR3 region is CASRGTVQETQYF. As DNA, the CDR3 is TGTGCCAGCAGGGGGACAGTTCAAGAGACCCAGTACTTC. The full variable domain, with the rest looked up from reference TRBV11-1 and TRBJ2-5, is EAEVAQSPRYKITEKSQAVAFWCDPISGHATLYWYRQILGQGPELLVQFQDESVVDDSQLPKDRFSAERLKGVDSTLKIQPAELGDSAMYLCASRGTVQETQYFGPGTRLLVL.

The gene calls are TRBV6-1 and TRBJ2-7; D uncertain. CDR1 is MNHNS, CDR2 SASEGT, per germline. The CDR3 has 14 amino acids. V gave up 2 bases and J gave up 3 bases, with 11 bases separating them. CDR3 residues: CASSEMLRNYEQYF. DNA for the CDR3: TGTGCCAGCAGTGAAATGCTCCGAAACTACGAGCAGTACTTC.

This chain links TRBV4-2 with TRBJ2-5; TRBD2 matches 10 bases. Germline V gives CDR1 LGHNA, CDR2 YNFKEQ. There are 15 residues in the CDR3. Unmatched junction bases numbered 7, after V lost 3 bases and J lost 6 bases. CDR3 protein: CASSQGGTSAKTQYF. The CDR3 region has the DNA TGTGCCAGCAGCCAGGGGGGGACTAGCGCAAAGACCCAGTACTTC.

The chain employs TRBV7-2 and TRBJ2-1, with D unresolved. The CDR3 runs 14 residues. The germline CDR1 and CDR2 sequences are SGHTA and FQGNSA. Trimming took off 10 bases at V and 3 bases at J, with 16 bases between the two ends. The CDR3 protein is CATKFDRNYNEQFF. As DNA, the CDR3 is TGTGCCACCAAATTCGACCGGAACTACAATGAGCAGTTCTTC.

This clonotype was seen more than once but under ten times. This sequence joins TRBV9 and TRBJ2-7; 7 nucleotides agree with TRBD2. The V gene end was trimmed by 4 bases and the J gene end by 5 bases; junction bases not matched to a gene: 9. Germline CDR1 reads SGDLS; CDR2 reads YYNGEE. The CDR3 extends over 14 amino acids. In DNA, the CDR3 is TGTGCCAGCAGCCCGGGGGAGGGTCTGGACGAGCAGTACTTC. It yields the protein CASSPGEGLDEQYF.

This clonotype was counted once. A read error may explain this, as a much larger clone is one base away. This sequence joins TRBV29-1 and TRBJ1-3; TRBD1 might be the D (5 bases). The CDR3 is 14 amino acids. From germline, CDR1 is SQVTM and CDR2 ANQGSEA. The CDR3 DNA reads TGCAGCGTTGCGAGCCAGGGCCCCCGAAACATCATATATTTT. Protein sequence: CSVASQGPRNIIYF. Full variable domain (remainder filled in from reference TRBV29-1 and TRBJ1-3): SAVISQKPSRDICQRGTSLTIQCQVDSQVTMMFWYRQQPGQSLTLIATANQGSEATYESGFVIDKFPISRPNLTFSTLTVSNMSPEDSSIYLCSVASQGPRNIIYFGEGSWLTVV.